One T cell receptor beta chain is described in this entry. Its target is not known. It was with 60 Vbeta and 13 Jbeta primers that the PCR ran. The data were produced by immunoSEQ multiplex PCR, yet TCRdb's version contains in-frame clones alone and is incomplete. There are 170,000 or so clones in the sample; roughly three quarters occur only once, and roughly 3% lies in the top ten. Losses at the gene ends were 3 bases for V and 12 bases for J; bases not matched to a gene: 15. In germline, CDR1 is GTSNPN, CDR2 SVGIG (reference sequence). The CDR3 contains 14 residues. This specimen belongs to a study of cytomegalovirus exposure and HLA in healthy donors. Overall study findings and caveats: Some V segments, including TRBV6-2 and TRBV6-3, were excluded as indistinguishable. As a later analysis revealed, most CMV-associated TCR beta chains appeared HLA-restricted.

This TCR derives from a male donor in good health and CMV-seronegative. The sequenced sample consisted of PBMCs. The chain has TRBV30 and TRBJ1-1; 8 nucleotides align to TRBD1. The CDR3 is CAWRHTWDRQTTFF. In DNA form, the CDR3 reads TGTGCCTGGAGACATACCTGGGACAGGCAGACGACTTTCTTT.